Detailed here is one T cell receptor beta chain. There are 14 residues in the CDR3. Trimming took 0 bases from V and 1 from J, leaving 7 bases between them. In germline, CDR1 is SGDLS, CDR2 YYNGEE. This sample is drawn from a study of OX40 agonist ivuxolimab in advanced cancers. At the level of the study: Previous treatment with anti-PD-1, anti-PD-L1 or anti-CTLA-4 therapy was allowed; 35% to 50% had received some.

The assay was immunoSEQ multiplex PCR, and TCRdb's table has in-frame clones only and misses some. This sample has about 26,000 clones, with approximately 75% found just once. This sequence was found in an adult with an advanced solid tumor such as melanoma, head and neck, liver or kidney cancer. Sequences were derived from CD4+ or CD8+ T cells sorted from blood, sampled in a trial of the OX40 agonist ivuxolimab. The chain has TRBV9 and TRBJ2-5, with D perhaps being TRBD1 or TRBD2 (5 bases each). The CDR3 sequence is CASSVAGTQETQYF. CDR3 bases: TGTGCCAGCAGCGTAGCCGGGACCCAAGAGACCCAGTACTTC.